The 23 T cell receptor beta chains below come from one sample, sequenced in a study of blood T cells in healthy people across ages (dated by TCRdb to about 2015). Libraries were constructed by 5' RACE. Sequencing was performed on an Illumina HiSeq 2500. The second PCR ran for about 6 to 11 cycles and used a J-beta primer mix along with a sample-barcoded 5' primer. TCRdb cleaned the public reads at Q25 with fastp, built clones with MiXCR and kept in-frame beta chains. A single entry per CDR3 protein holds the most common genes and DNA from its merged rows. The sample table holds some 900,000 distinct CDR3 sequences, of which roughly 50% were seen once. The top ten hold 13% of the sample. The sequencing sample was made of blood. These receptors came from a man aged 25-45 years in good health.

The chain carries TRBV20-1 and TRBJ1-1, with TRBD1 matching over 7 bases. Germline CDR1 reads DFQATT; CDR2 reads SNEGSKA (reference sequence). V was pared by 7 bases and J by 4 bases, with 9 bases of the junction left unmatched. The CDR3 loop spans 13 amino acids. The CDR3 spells CSGRQGVGTEAFF. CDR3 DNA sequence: TGCAGTGGGAGACAGGGAGTTGGCACTGAAGCTTTCTTT.

The CDR3 spells CAWSGSRQSAYEQYF. In nucleotides, the CDR3 is TGTGCCTGGAGTGGGTCGAGACAATCTGCCTACGAGCAGTACTTC. This chain uses TRBV30 with TRBJ2-7; D gene ambiguous. Trimming shortened V by 1 base and J by 2 bases, and 15 bases separated the two germline ends. The CDR3 loop spans 15 amino acids. CDR1 is GTSNPN, CDR2 SVGIG, per germline (reference sequence).

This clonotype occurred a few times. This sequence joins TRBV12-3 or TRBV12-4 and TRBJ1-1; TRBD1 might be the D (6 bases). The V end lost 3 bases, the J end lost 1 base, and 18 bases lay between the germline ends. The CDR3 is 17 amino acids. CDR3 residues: CASSFPGHGGQNTEAFF. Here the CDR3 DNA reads TGTGCCAGCAGTTTCCCGGGACACGGTGGCCAGAACACTGAAGCTTTCTTT.

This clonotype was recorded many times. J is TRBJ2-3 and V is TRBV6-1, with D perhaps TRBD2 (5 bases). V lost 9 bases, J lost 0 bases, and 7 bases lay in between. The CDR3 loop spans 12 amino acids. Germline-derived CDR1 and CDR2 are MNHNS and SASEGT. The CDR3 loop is CASRTSTDTQYF. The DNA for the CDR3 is TGTGCCAGTAGGACTAGCACAGATACGCAGTATTTT.

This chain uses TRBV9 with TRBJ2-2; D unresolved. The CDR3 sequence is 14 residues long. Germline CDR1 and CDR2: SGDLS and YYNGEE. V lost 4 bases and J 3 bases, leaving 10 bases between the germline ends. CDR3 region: CASSPTVHTGELFF. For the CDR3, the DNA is TGTGCCAGCAGCCCAACCGTCCACACCGGGGAGCTGTTTTTT.

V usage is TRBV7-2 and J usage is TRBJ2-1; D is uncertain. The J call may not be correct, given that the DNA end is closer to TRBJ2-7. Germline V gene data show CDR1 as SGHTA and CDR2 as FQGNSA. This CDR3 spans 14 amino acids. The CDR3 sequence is CASSLQSSYNEQYF. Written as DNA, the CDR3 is TGTGCCAGCAGTCTTCAATCCTCCTACAATGAGCAGTACTTC.

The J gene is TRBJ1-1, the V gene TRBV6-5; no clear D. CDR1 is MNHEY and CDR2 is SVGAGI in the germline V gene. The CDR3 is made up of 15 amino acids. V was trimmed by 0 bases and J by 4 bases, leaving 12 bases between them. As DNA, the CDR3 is TGTGCCAGCAGTTACTCTCGGGGAATGAGCACTGAAGCTTTCTTT. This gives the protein CASSYSRGMSTEAFF.

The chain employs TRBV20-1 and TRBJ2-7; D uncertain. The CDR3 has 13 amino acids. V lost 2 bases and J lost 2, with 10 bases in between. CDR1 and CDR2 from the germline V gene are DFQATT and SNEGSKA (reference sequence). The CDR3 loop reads CSARTRCTYEQYF. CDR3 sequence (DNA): TGCAGTGCTAGAACCAGATGCACCTACGAGCAGTACTTC.

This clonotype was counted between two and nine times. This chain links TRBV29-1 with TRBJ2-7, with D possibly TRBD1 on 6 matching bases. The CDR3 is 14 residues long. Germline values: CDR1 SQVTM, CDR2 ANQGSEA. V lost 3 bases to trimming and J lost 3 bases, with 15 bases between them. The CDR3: CSVDPQGRGYEQYF. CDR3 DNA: TGCAGCGTTGATCCCCAGGGGCGCGGCTACGAGCAGTACTTC.

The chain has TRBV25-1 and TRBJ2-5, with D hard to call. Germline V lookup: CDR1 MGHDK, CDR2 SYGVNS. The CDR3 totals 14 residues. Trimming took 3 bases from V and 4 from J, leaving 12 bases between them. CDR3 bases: TGTGCCAGCAGTGACCCCATGGGTTTAGAGACCCAGTACTTC. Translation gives CASSDPMGLETQYF.

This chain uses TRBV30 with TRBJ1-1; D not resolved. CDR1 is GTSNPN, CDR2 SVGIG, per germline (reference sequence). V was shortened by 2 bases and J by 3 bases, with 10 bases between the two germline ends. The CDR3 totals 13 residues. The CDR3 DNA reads TGTGCCTGGAGTCGGGGAGCGGACACTGAAGCTTTCTTT. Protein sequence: CAWSRGADTEAFF.

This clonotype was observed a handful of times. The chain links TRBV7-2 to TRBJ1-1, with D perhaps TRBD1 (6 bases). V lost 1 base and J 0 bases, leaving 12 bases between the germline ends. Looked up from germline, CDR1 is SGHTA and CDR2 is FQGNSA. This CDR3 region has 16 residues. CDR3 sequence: CASSLGAGVMNTEAFF. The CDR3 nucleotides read TGTGCCAGCAGCTTAGGCGCAGGGGTTATGAACACTGAAGCTTTCTTT.

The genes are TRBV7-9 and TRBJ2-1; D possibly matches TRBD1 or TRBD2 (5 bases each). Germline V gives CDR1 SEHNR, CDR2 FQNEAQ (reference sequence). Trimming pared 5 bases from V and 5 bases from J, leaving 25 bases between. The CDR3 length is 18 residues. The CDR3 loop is CASSVPLLRDGKNNEQFF. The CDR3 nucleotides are TGTGCCAGCAGCGTTCCATTGCTCCGGGACGGGAAAAACAATGAGCAGTTCTTC.

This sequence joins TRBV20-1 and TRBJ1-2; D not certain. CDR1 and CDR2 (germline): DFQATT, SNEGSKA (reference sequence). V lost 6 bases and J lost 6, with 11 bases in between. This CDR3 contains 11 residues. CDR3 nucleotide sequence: TGCAGTGCCGCCGCGGGGAATGGCTACACCTTC. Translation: CSAAAGNGYTF.

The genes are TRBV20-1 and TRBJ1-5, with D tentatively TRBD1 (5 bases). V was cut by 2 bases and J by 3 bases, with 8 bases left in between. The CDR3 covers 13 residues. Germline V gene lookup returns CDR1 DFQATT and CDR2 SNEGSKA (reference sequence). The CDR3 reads CSARTGTNQPQHF. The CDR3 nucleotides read TGCAGTGCTAGAACAGGTACCAATCAGCCCCAGCATTTT.

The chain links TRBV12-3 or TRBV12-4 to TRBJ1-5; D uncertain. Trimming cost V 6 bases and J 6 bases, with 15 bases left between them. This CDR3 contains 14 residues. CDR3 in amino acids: CASSFLGSSQPQHF. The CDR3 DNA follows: TGTGCCAGCAGCTTCCTCGGGAGTTCTCAGCCCCAGCATTTT.

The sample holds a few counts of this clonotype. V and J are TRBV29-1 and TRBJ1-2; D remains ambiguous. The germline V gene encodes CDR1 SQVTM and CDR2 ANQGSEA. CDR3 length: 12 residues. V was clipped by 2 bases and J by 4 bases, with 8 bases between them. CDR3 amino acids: CSVESRVYGYTF. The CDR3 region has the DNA TGCAGCGTTGAATCGCGGGTCTATGGCTACACCTTC. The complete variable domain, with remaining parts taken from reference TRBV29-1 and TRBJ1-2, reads SAVISQKPSRDICQRGTSLTIQCQVDSQVTMMFWYRQQPGQSLTLIATANQGSEATYESGFVIDKFPISRPNLTFSTLTVSNMSPEDSSIYLCSVESRVYGYTFGSGTRLTVV.

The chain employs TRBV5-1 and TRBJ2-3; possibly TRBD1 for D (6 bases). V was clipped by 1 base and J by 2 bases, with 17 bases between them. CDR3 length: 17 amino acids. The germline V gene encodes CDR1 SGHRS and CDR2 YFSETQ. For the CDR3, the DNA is TGCGCCAGCAGCTTGACAGGGTTTTCCGAAATCACAGATACGCAGTATTTT. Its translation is CASSLTGFSEITDTQYF.

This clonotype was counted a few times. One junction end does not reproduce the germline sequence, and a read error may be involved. CDR3 nucleotide sequence: TGTGCCAGCAGCCAAGGAACAGGGGTCTCCAACGAGCAGTACTTC. Amino acids: CASSQGTGVSNEQYF. The chain employs TRBV3-1 and TRBJ2-7, with 7 bases aligning to TRBD1. This CDR3 is built from 15 residues. Germline V gene data show CDR1 as LGHDT and CDR2 as YNNKEL (reference sequence).

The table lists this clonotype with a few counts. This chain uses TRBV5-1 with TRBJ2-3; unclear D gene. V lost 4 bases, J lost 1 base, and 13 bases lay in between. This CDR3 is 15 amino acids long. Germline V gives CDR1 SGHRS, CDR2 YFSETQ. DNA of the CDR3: TGCGCCAGCAGCCCCTCCGGCGACGGCACAGATACGCAGTATTTT. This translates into CASSPSGDGTDTQYF.

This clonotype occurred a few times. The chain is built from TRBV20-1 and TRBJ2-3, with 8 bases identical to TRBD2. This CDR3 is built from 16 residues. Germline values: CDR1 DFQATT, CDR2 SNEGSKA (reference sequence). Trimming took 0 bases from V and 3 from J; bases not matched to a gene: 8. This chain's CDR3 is CSARDPSGGVTDTQYF. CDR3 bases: TGCAGTGCTAGAGATCCCAGCGGGGGAGTAACAGATACGCAGTATTTT.

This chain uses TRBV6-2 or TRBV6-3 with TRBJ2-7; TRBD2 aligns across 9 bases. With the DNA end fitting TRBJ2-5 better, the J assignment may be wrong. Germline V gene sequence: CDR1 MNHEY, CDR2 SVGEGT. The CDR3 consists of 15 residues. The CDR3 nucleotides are TGTGCCAGCAGTTACGACGCTAGCGGGGTAGAGACCCAGTACTTC. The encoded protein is CASSYDASGVETQYF.

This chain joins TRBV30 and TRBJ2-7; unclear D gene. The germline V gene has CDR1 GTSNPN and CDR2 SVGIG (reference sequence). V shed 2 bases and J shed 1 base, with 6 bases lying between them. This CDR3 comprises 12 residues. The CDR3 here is CAWSSMSYEQYF. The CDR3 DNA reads TGTGCCTGGAGTTCAATGTCCTACGAGCAGTACTTC.